This TCR beta chain was recovered during a study of blood T cell repertoires in COVID-19. Study as a whole: The origin of the acute and convalescent COVID-19 samples was the United States, Italy and Spain.

Germline V gene sequence: CDR1 SGHRS, CDR2 YFSETQ. This CDR3 comprises 15 residues. V lost 0 bases and J 7 bases, leaving 13 bases between the germline ends. In the original workflow: Amplification with reference gene primers provided the estimates of nucleated cell counts. TCRdb's table, derived via immunoSEQ multiplex PCR, lists solely in-frame clones and lacks some. That table supplies the V and J calls and clone size; D and trimming were determined from the DNA. The table has approximately 230,000 clones, about 88% seen once; the top ten hold under 2.5%. The chain combines TRBV5-1 with TRBJ2-2, with D maybe TRBD1 (6 bases). The clonotype originates from a woman aged 35 to 49 who had recovered from COVID-19. Material: peripheral blood. As DNA, the CDR3 is TGCGCCAGCAGCTTGGGACCTCAGGGGAGCGGGGAGCTGTTTTTT. This gives the protein CASSLGPQGSGELFF.